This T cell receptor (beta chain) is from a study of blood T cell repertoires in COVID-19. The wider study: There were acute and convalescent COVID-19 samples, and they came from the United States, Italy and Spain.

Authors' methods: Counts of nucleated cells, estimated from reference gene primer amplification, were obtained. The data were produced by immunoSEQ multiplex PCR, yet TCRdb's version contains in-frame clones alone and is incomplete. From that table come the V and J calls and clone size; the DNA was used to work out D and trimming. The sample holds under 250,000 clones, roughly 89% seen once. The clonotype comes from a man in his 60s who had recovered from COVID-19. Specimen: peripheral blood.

The CDR3 nucleotides are TGTGCCACCAGTGATCCAGGGACTAGCGGGGAGAGCACAGATACGCAGTATTTT. Translating it yields CATSDPGTSGESTDTQYF. The chain is built from TRBV24-1 and TRBJ2-3, with TRBD2 matching 13 bases. Germline V CDR1 and CDR2: KGHDR, SFDVKD. The CDR3 is made up of 18 amino acids. Trimming took 3 bases from V and 0 from J; bases not matched to a gene: 5.